The rows below give T cell receptor beta chains drawn from one sample of a study of immune evolution from preneoplasia to lung adenocarcinoma. Produced via immunoSEQ multiplex PCR; TCRdb's table is partial and in-frame only. Counted here are about 5,900 clones, approximately 80% occurring once; the ten biggest clones make up approximately 2.6%. The sequenced sample consisted of FFPE lung adenocarcinoma in situ tissue. These receptors came from a donor older than 65 with lung adenocarcinoma. Both conserved end residues are part of each CDR3. D genes are given only for firm matches. Size is omitted from some rows. Given values are once, few, many or a class for expanded clones.

>-|TRBV30|TRBJ1-1|-
TGTGCCTGGGAAGGGACGGACACCTCGAGGTGGGCTTTCTTT
CAWEGTDTSRWAFF
>-|TRBV7-2|TRBJ2-1|-
TGTGCCAGCAGCCAGTCTCGGGAGCAGTTCTTC
CASSQSREQFF
>-|TRBV11-2|TRBJ2-7|-
TGTGCCAGCAGCTTAGCAGGGTTCGGCGAGCAGTACTTC
CASSLAGFGEQYF
>-|TRBV21-1|TRBJ2-7|-
TGTGCCAGCGATACCGGGACTAGCGGCTACGAGCAGTACTTC
CASDTGTSGYEQYF
>once|TRBV11-2|TRBJ2-1|-
TGTGCCAGCAGCTTATTTGGCGCAACGGGCCTTAAGGGTAATGAGCAGTTCTTC
CASSLFGATGLKGNEQFF
>-|TRBV6-5|TRBJ1-2|TRBD1
TGTGCCAGCAGGGCAGCAGGGGGCTCCTATGGCTACACCTTC
CASRAAGGSYGYTF
>-|TRBV30|TRBJ1-4|TRBD1
TGTGCCTGGAGAGCACCAGACAGGGAGGGTGAAAAACTGTTTTTT
CAWRAPDREGEKLFF
>-|TRBV6-5|TRBJ1-5|-
TGTGCCAGCAGTTACTCGGGCAGAAGCAATCAGCCCCAGCATTTT
CASSYSGRSNQPQHF
>-|TRBV9|TRBJ2-1|-
TGTGCCAGCAGCGTAGGGCTCTCAACTAGCTACAATGAGCAGTTCTTC
CASSVGLSTSYNEQFF
>-|TRBV27|TRBJ2-5|-
TGTGCCAGCAGTCCACGAGGGGGATCGTACCAAGAGACCCAGTACTTC
CASSPRGGSYQETQYF
>-|TRBV9|TRBJ2-1|TRBD2
TGTGCCAGCAGCCCCCCCCCTTTCTCTGGGAGGGGGCGTTTACTAGCGGGGAATGAGCAGTTCTTC
CASSPPPFSGRGRLLAGNEQFF
>-|TRBV7-6|TRBJ1-3|-
TGTGCCAGCAGCTTACTGGGGCCCGGAAACACCATATATTTT
CASSLLGPGNTIYF
>-|TRBV5-1|TRBJ2-2|-
TGCGCCAGCAGCTTGGTAGGAGGGGTGGTCACCGGGGAGCTGTTTTTT
CASSLVGGVVTGELFF
>-|TRBV12-5|TRBJ2-5|-
TGTGCTAGTGGTTTGGGCCGACAGCGAGAGACCCAGTACTTC
CASGLGRQRETQYF